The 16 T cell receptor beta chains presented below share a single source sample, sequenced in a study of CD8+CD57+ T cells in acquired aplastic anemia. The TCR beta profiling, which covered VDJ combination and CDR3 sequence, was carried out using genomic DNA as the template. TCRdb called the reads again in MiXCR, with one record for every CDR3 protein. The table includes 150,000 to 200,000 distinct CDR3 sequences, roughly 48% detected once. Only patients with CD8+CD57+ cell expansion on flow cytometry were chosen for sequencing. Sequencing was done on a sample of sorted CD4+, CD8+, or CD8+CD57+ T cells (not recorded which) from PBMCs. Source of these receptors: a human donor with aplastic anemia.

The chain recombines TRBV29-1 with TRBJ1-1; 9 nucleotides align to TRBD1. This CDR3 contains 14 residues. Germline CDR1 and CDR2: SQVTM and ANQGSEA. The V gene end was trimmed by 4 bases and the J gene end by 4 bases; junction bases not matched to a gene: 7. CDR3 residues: CSVAGQGSSTEAFF. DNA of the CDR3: TGCAGCGTTGCGGGACAGGGTTCGAGCACTGAAGCTTTCTTT.

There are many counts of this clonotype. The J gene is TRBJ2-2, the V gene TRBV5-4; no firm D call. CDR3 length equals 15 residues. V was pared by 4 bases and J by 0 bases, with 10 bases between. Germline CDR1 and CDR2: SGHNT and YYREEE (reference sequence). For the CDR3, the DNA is TGTGCCAGCAGCCCTCTGACCTCGAACACCGGGGAGCTGTTTTTT. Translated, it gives CASSPLTSNTGELFF.

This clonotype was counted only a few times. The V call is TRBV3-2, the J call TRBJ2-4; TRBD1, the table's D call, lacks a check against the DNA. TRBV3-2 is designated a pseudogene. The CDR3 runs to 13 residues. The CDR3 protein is CASGGGSKNIQYF. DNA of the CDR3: TGTGCCAGCGGGGGCGGTTCCAAAAACATTCAGTACTTC.

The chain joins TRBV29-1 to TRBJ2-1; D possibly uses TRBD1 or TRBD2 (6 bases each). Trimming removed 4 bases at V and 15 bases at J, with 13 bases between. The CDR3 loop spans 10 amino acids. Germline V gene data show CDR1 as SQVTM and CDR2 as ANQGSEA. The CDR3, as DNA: TGCAGCGTTGCGGGGGCCCCCCCGTTCTTC. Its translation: CSVAGAPPFF.

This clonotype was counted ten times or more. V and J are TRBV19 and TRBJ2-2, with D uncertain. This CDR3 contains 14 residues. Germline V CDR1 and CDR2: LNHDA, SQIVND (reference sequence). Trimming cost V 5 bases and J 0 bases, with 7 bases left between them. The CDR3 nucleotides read TGTGCCAGTAGTTGGTGGGCGAACACCGGGGAGCTGTTTTTT. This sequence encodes CASSWWANTGELFF.

CDR3 nucleotide sequence: TGTGCCATCAGTGAGTCGGGTCGTCTCGGATCGTTGGCTTTCTTT. This encodes CAISESGRLGSLAFF. The J gene is TRBJ1-1, the V gene TRBV10-3; unclear D gene. V lost 0 bases and J 11 bases, leaving 19 bases between the germline ends. CDR3 length equals 15 residues. Germline values: CDR1 ENHRY, CDR2 SYGVKD.

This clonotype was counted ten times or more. The CDR3, as DNA: TGCGCCAGCAGCTTGTACGGACAGGGCTATGGCTACACCTTC. It translates to CASSLYGQGYGYTF. The rearrangement links TRBV5-1 to TRBJ1-2; 8 bases match TRBD1. Germline trimming cut 1 base from V and 4 bases from J; bases unmatched to any gene: 3. This CDR3 region has 14 residues. The germline V gene has CDR1 SGHRS and CDR2 YFSETQ. Filled out from reference TRBV5-1 and TRBJ1-2, the complete variable domain reads KAGVTQTPRYLIKTRGQQVTLSCSPISGHRSVSWYQQTPGQGLQFLFEYFSETQRNKGNFPGRFSGRQFSNSRSEMNVSTLELGDSALYLCASSLYGQGYGYTFGSGTRLTVV.

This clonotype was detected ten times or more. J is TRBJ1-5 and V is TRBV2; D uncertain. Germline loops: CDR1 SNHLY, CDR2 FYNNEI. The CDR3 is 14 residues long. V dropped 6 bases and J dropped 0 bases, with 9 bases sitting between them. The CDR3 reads CASSGSYSNQPQHF. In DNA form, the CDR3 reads TGTGCCAGCAGCGGGAGCTATAGCAATCAGCCCCAGCATTTT.

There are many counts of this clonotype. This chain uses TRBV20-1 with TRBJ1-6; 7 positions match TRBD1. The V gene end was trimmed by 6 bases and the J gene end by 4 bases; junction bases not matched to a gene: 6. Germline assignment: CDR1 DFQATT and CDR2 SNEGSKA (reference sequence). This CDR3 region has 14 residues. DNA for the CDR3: TGCAGTGCCCTGGGACAGTCGTATAATTCACCCCTCCACTTT. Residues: CSALGQSYNSPLHF.

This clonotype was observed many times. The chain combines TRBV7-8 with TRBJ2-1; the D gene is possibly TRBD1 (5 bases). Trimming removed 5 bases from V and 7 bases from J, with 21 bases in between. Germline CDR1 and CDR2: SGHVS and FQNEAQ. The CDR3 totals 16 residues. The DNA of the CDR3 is TGTGCCAGCAGCCCCTGGGTAGCTCCAGGGCGGAATGAGCAGTTCTTC. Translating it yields CASSPWVAPGRNEQFF.

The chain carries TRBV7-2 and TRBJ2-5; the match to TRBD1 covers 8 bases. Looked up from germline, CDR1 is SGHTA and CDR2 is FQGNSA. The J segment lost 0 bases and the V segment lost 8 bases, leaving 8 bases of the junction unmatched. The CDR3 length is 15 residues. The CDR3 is CASGAGTGHQETQYF. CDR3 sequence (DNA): TGTGCCAGCGGCGCTGGGACAGGCCACCAAGAGACCCAGTACTTC.

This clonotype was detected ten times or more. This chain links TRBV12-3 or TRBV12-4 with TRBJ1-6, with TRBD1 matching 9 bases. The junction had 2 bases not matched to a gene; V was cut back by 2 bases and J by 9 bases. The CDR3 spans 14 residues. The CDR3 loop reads CASSLTGGFSPLHF. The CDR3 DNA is TGTGCCAGCAGTTTAACAGGGGGCTTTTCACCCCTCCACTTT.

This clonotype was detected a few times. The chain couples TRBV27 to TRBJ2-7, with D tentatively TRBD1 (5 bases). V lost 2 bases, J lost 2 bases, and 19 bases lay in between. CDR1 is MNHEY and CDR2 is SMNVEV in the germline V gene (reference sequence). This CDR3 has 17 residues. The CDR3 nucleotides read TGTGCCAGCAGTTTACGGACACCAGAGAGACCGCCCTACGAGCAGTACTTC. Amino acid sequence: CASSLRTPERPPYEQYF.

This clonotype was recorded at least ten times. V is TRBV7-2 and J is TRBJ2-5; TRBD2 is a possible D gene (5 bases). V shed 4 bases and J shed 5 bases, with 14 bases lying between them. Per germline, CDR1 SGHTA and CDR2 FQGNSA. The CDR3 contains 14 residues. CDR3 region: CASSSSSLRETQYF. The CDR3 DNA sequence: TGTGCCAGCAGCTCCTCTAGCTTACGGGAGACCCAGTACTTC. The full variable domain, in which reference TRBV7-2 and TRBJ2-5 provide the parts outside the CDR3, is GAGVSQSPSNKVTEKGKDVELRCDPISGHTALYWYRQSLGQGLEFLIYFQGNSAPDKSGLPSDRFSAERTGGSVSTLTIQRTQQEDSAVYLCASSSSSLRETQYFGPGTRLLVL.

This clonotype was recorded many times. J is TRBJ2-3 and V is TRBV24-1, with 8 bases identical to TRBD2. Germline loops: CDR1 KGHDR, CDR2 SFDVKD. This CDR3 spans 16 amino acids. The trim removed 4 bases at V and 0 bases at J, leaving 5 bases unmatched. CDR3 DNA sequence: TGTGCCACCAGTGACCCGACTAGCGCTAGCACAGATACGCAGTATTTT. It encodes CATSDPTSASTDTQYF.

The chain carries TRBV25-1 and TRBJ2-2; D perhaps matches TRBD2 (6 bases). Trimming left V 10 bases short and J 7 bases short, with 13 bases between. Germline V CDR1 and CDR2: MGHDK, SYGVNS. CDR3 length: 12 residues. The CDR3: CATHSGSGELFF. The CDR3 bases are TGTGCCACCCATTCCGGGAGCGGGGAGCTGTTTTTT.